This T cell receptor (beta chain) was obtained from a study of blood T cell repertoires in COVID-19. This clone showed up just once. The CDR3 is made up of 14 amino acids. Trimming cost V 3 bases and J 4 bases; bases outside gene matches: 5. Germline CDR1 reads MDHEN; CDR2 reads SYDVKM. Here immunoSEQ multiplex PCR was the method, and the copy in TCRdb shows in-frame clones only, minus some. The repertoire holds 150,000 to 200,000 clones, with over 75% as singletons. Sample: PBMCs or T cells enriched from blood (not recorded which). The chain employs TRBV28 and TRBJ1-2; 7 nucleotides line up with TRBD1. The receptor comes from a man aged 50 to 60 who had recovered from COVID-19. The CDR3 loop reads CASSFEGGGYGYTF. The CDR3 DNA sequence: TGTGCCAGCAGTTTTGAAGGGGGCGGCTATGGCTACACCTTC.